The 30 T cell receptor beta chains below come from one sample, sequenced in a study of blood T cell repertoires in COVID-19. This table comes from immunoSEQ multiplex PCR, and its TCRdb copy is limited to in-frame clones, with some not included. The data contain about 50,000 clones, about 90% of them singletons. The sample was peripheral blood. Receptors originate from a woman older than 75 with COVID-19, enrolled during active disease.

DNA for the CDR3: TGTGCCAGCAGCCAAGGGAACCCGGGAGGCAGAAGCTCCTACGAGCAGTACTTC. Protein sequence: CASSQGNPGGRSSYEQYF. The rearrangement links TRBV3-1 (or the pseudogene TRBV3-2) to TRBJ2-7, with TRBD2 matching over 7 bases. The CDR3 extends over 18 amino acids. From germline, CDR1 is LGHDT and CDR2 YNNKEL (reference sequence). V trimming: 1 base; J trimming: 0 bases; junction bases outside the gene matches: 12.

The gene calls are TRBV11-2 and TRBJ1-4; tentative D call: TRBD1 (6 bases). CDR1 SGHAT and CDR2 FQNNGV come from the germline V gene. The CDR3 totals 15 residues. V lost 10 bases, J lost 7 bases, and 22 bases lay in between. CDR3 coding DNA: TGTGCCACCAAACTCGGGGGGGCTGACTCTGAAAAACTGTTTTTT. Its translation: CATKLGGADSEKLFF. Full variable domain (missing parts from reference TRBV11-2 and TRBJ1-4): EAGVAQSPRYKIIEKRQSVAFWCNPISGHATLYWYQQILGQGPKLLIQFQNNGVVDDSQLPKDRFSAERLKGVDSTLKIQPAKLEDSAVYLCATKLGGADSEKLFFGSGTQLSVL.

V and J are TRBV20-1 and TRBJ1-5; D call uncertain. CDR3 length equals 14 residues. The V gene's germline CDR1 is DFQATT and CDR2 SNEGSKA (reference sequence). Deletions cut 3 bases from V and 0 bases from J, with 9 bases between. The DNA of the CDR3 is TGCAGTGCTAGTCCCAGGAATAGCAATCAGCCCCAGCATTTT. Translating it yields CSASPRNSNQPQHF.

The rearrangement links TRBV5-5 to TRBJ1-1; no clear D gene. V lost 4 bases to trimming and J lost 0 bases, with 7 bases between them. CDR1 is SGHKS and CDR2 is YYEKEE in the germline V gene (reference sequence). This CDR3 is 13 amino acids long. The CDR3 bases are TGTGCCAGCAGCCTCGGGATGAACACTGAAGCTTTCTTT. Translation: CASSLGMNTEAFF.

V and J are TRBV19 and TRBJ2-2; 13 positions match TRBD2. CDR1 and CDR2 from the germline V gene are LNHDA and SQIVND (reference sequence). Trimming took 5 bases from V and 0 from J; bases not matched to a gene: 9. The CDR3 sequence is 19 residues long. The CDR3 DNA follows: TGTGCCAGTAGTCCTACCGGGACTAGCGGGGCCACGAACACCGGGGAGCTGTTTTTT. Amino acids: CASSPTGTSGATNTGELFF.

The chain joins TRBV6-4 to TRBJ2-3, with TRBD2 identical over 7 bases. The CDR3 extends over 18 amino acids. Losses at the gene ends were 0 bases for V and 2 bases for J; bases not matched to a gene: 11. CDR1 MRHNA and CDR2 SNTAGT come from the germline V gene. This CDR3 is CASSDSIVASGTTDTQYF. CDR3 DNA sequence: TGTGCCAGCAGTGACTCGATTGTGGCTAGCGGCACCACAGATACGCAGTATTTT.

The sample holds a few counts of this clone. This rearrangement joins TRBV21-1 to TRBJ1-1; the table calls TRBD1, which could not be checked here. TRBV21-1 is a listed pseudogene. The CDR3 totals 14 residues. The CDR3 DNA reads TGTGCCAGCAGCAAAAACAGAAGGAACACTGAAGCTTTCTTT. It specifies CASSKNRRNTEAFF.

This chain links TRBV6-5 with TRBJ1-4, with 7 nucleotides matching TRBD1. There are 14 residues in the CDR3. Germline V CDR1 and CDR2: MNHEY, SVGAGI. J lost 4 bases, V lost 6 bases, and 5 bases had no gene match. CDR3 bases: TGTGCCAGCAGCCAGGGACAGCTTAATGAAAAACTGTTTTTT. Translated, it gives CASSQGQLNEKLFF.

The chain's CDR3 is CASSSRGGQGWERYNSPLHF. The CDR3 DNA sequence: TGTGCCAGCAGCTCGAGAGGAGGACAGGGGTGGGAGAGATATAATTCACCCCTCCACTTT. The chain carries TRBV5-4 and TRBJ1-6, with TRBD1 matching 9 bases. J lost 4 bases, V lost 3 bases, and 17 bases had no gene match. CDR3 size: 20 residues. The germline gives CDR1 SGHNT, CDR2 YYREEE (reference sequence).

The rearrangement links TRBV4-1 to TRBJ1-4; possibly TRBD1 for D (6 bases). The V and J ends lost 2 bases and 4 bases respectively, with 14 bases between them. Germline V gene lookup returns CDR1 MGHRA and CDR2 YSYEKL. This CDR3 is built from 16 residues. In nucleotides, the CDR3 is TGCGCCAGCAGCCAATCCAGGGGCAGTGTTAATGAAAAACTGTTTTTT. Its translation: CASSQSRGSVNEKLFF.

The gene calls are TRBV19 and TRBJ2-3; 9 bases are shared with TRBD1. Germline V CDR1 and CDR2: LNHDA, SQIVND (reference sequence). The CDR3 totals 16 residues. Germline trimming cut 7 bases from V and 1 base from J; bases unmatched to any gene: 9. The CDR3 loop reads CASNQGRDRGTDTQYF. The CDR3 DNA reads TGTGCCAGTAACCAGGGCCGGGACAGGGGCACAGATACGCAGTATTTT.

The chain is built from TRBV9 and TRBJ2-3; TRBD2 matches 9 bases. This CDR3 has 16 residues. Germline V gene lookup returns CDR1 SGDLS and CDR2 YYNGEE. V gave up 0 bases and J gave up 7 bases; unmatched junction bases: 9. This CDR3 reads CASSVGDSGSSHTQYF. The CDR3 bases are TGTGCCAGCAGCGTAGGGGATAGCGGGAGTTCTCATACGCAGTATTTT.

The chain is built from TRBV24-1 and TRBJ2-1, with TRBD2 identical over 12 bases. This CDR3 contains 16 residues. After removal of 6 bases from V and 6 bases from J, the junction contained 8 bases not matched to a gene. Germline V gives CDR1 KGHDR, CDR2 SFDVKD. CDR3 sequence reads: CATSSGTSGSGNEQFF. The CDR3 DNA is TGTGCCACCAGTTCAGGGACTAGCGGGTCGGGCAATGAGCAGTTCTTC.

V gene TRBV29-1 combines with J gene TRBJ1-4; the D gene is possibly TRBD1 (5 bases). In germline, CDR1 is SQVTM, CDR2 ANQGSEA. Trimming left V 3 bases short and J 10 bases short, with 12 bases between. This CDR3 has 12 residues. CDR3 region: CSVDKGSGKLFF. The CDR3, as DNA: TGCAGCGTTGACAAGGGGTCCGGAAAACTGTTTTTT.

This clone occurred a few times. The chain couples TRBV2 to TRBJ1-1; D might be TRBD1 (5 bases). In germline, CDR1 is SNHLY, CDR2 FYNNEI. Deletions cut 10 bases from V and 1 base from J, with 16 bases between. CDR3 length: 14 amino acids. The CDR3 bases are TGTGCCACAGACCGGGACTCCAGGAACACTGAAGCTTTCTTT. Protein product: CATDRDSRNTEAFF.

V gene TRBV3-1 (or the pseudogene TRBV3-2) combines with J gene TRBJ1-2; 9 positions agree with TRBD1. The CDR3 sequence is 15 residues long. Germline V gene lookup returns CDR1 LGHDT and CDR2 YNNKEL (reference sequence). V trimming: 5 bases; J trimming: 4 bases; junction bases outside the gene matches: 8. The CDR3: CASSRTGGTVYGYTF. In nucleotides, the CDR3 is TGTGCCAGCAGCAGAACAGGGGGCACGGTCTATGGCTACACCTTC.

CDR3 residues: CASSVLPLTSGGGTDTQYF. CDR3 nucleotides: TGTGCCAGCAGCGTATTACCCCTAACTAGCGGGGGGGGCACAGATACGCAGTATTTT. The chain employs TRBV9 and TRBJ2-3, with 13 nucleotides matching TRBD2. The CDR3 runs 19 residues. Germline assignment: CDR1 SGDLS and CDR2 YYNGEE. Trimming took 1 base from V and 1 from J; bases not matched to a gene: 9.

Worth noting for this clone: The identical CDR3 is also encoded by other nucleotide sequences in the sample. The rearrangement uses TRBV19 and TRBJ1-1; D possibly corresponds to TRBD1 (6 bases). CDR1 LNHDA and CDR2 SQIVND come from the germline V gene (reference sequence). Trimming took 5 bases from V and 1 from J, leaving 8 bases between them. CDR3 length: 13 residues. CDR3 sequence: CASSRQENTEAFF. The CDR3, as DNA: TGTGCCAGTAGTCGACAGGAGAACACTGAAGCTTTCTTT.

This clone has just one count. The chain combines TRBV12-5 with TRBJ2-1, with a tentative D call TRBD1 (6 bases). V was shortened by 1 base and J by 10 bases, with 20 bases between the two germline ends. Germline V gene sequence: CDR1 LGHNT, CDR2 FRNRAP. This CDR3 contains 16 residues. CDR3 DNA sequence: TGTGCTAGTGGTTTGGCCGTGGGGGCAGCCAGTGGAGAGCAGTTCTTC. Its translation is CASGLAVGAASGEQFF.

The chain links TRBV29-1 to TRBJ2-5; TRBD2 matches 12 bases. CDR1 is SQVTM, CDR2 ANQGSEA, per germline. The CDR3 is 17 residues long. With 2 bases clipped from V and 2 bases from J, the junction kept 9 bases outside the gene matches. The DNA of the CDR3 is TGCAGCGTTGAACGGGACAGGACTAGCGGGATGCAAGAGACCCAGTACTTC. This gives the protein CSVERDRTSGMQETQYF.

This clone came up a few times. This same CDR3 is encoded by further DNA sequences in the sample. The rearrangement links TRBV10-2 to TRBJ1-2; TRBD1 matches at 10 bases. This CDR3 contains 13 residues. Germline CDR1 WSHSY, CDR2 SAAADI. V lost 6 bases to trimming and J lost 3 bases; unmatched junction nucleotides: 1. This chain's CDR3 is CASSGTGDYGYTF. The CDR3 DNA sequence: TGCGCCAGCAGCGGGACAGGGGACTATGGCTACACCTTC.

CDR3: CASEIRGGSNQPQHF. The CDR3 DNA reads TGTGCCAGTGAAATAAGGGGAGGTAGCAATCAGCCCCAGCATTTT. The chain employs TRBV19 and TRBJ1-5; possible D gene TRBD1, 5 bases. The CDR3 runs 15 residues. CDR1 and CDR2 from the germline V gene are LNHDA and SQIVND (reference sequence). V shed 8 bases and J shed 0 bases, with 14 bases lying between them. The full variable domain, its missing parts supplied by reference TRBV19 and TRBJ1-5, is DGGITQSPKYLFRKEGQNVTLSCEQNLNHDAMYWYRQDPGQGLRLIYYSQIVNDFQKGDIAEGYSVSREKKESFPLTVTSAQKNPTAFYLCASEIRGGSNQPQHFGDGTRLSIL.

This clone has a single count. V is TRBV5-1 and J is TRBJ2-3, with D perhaps matching TRBD1 (5 bases). Trimming removed 1 base from V and 1 base from J, with 10 bases in between. The CDR3 is made up of 15 amino acids. Per germline, CDR1 SGHRS and CDR2 YFSETQ. The CDR3, as DNA: TGCGCCAGCAGCTTGCTGGGGCGAGGCACAGATACGCAGTATTTT. The encoded protein is CASSLLGRGTDTQYF.

V usage is TRBV9 and J usage is TRBJ2-1; 7 positions agree with TRBD2. J gave up 2 bases and V 4 bases, and 12 bases lay outside the gene matches. Germline V gene sequence: CDR1 SGDLS, CDR2 YYNGEE. The CDR3 has 17 residues. DNA for the CDR3: TGTGCCAGCAGCCCATCCTGGGGGGGGACGGCCTACAATGAGCAGTTCTTC. Translated, it gives CASSPSWGGTAYNEQFF.

This clone was seen only a few times. The chain is built from TRBV5-1 and TRBJ1-2; 8 positions match TRBD1. The germline CDR1 and CDR2 sequences are SGHRS and YFSETQ. The CDR3 spans 15 residues. V was pared by 3 bases and J by 2 bases, with 6 bases of the junction left unmatched. CDR3 nucleotide sequence: TGCGCCAGCAGCTACCGGGACAGGAGCAACTATGGCTACACCTTC. Amino acids: CASSYRDRSNYGYTF.

The chain uses TRBV28 and TRBJ1-2; the D is unclear. The germline gives CDR1 MDHEN, CDR2 SYDVKM. CDR3 length equals 13 residues. V was pared by 4 bases and J by 4 bases, with 10 bases between. DNA of the CDR3: TGTGCCAGCAGTTCCACAGCCTCCTATGGCTACACCTTC. Amino acids: CASSSTASYGYTF.

The chain recombines TRBV6-2 or TRBV6-3 with TRBJ1-5; the match to TRBD1 covers 9 bases. The CDR3 contains 18 residues. V lost 2 bases, J lost 7 bases, and 15 bases stayed unmatched. Germline V CDR1 and CDR2: MNHEY, SVGEGT. Here the CDR3 DNA reads TGTGCCAGCAGTTACGAGGATGGGACAGGGACTATTACGCAGCCCCAGCATTTT. Encoded protein: CASSYEDGTGTITQPQHF.

This rearrangement joins TRBV12-3 or TRBV12-4 to TRBJ1-1, with a possible D match to TRBD1 (5 bases). The CDR3 is 13 amino acids. The ends were cut back, 3 bases at V and 6 bases at J, with 11 bases in the middle. The CDR3 spells CASSFGGRSEAFF. For the CDR3, the DNA is TGTGCCAGCAGTTTCGGGGGACGGTCTGAAGCTTTCTTT.

CDR3 coding DNA: TGCAGTGCTAGTCCCGGGGAACGCTATGGCTACACCTTC. Encoded protein: CSASPGERYGYTF. This chain links TRBV20-1 with TRBJ1-2; D is uncertain. The CDR3 loop spans 13 amino acids. V dropped 3 bases and J dropped 4 bases, with 12 bases sitting between them. Per germline, CDR1 DFQATT and CDR2 SNEGSKA (reference sequence).

This clone appeared a few times. This chain joins TRBV11-1 and TRBJ1-3, with D possibly being TRBD1 (6 bases). Trimming took off 3 bases at V and 3 bases at J, with 9 bases between the two ends. Per germline, CDR1 SGHAT and CDR2 FQDESV (reference sequence). This CDR3 has 14 amino acids. CDR3 loop: CASSFGRGGNTIYF. The CDR3 nucleotides are TGTGCCAGCAGCTTCGGCAGGGGTGGAAACACCATATATTTT.